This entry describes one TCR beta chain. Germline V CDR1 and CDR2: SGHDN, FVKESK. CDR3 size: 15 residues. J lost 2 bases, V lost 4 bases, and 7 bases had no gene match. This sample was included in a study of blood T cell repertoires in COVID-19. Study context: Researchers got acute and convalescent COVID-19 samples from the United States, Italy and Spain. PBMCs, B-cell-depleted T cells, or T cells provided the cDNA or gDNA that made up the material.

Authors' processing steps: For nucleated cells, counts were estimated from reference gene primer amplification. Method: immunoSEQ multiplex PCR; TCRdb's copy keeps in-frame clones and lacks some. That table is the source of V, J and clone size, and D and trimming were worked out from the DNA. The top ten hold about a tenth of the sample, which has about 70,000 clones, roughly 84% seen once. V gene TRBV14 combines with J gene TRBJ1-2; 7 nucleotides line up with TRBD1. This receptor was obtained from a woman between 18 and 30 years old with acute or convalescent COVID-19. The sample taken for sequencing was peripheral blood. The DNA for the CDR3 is TGTGCCAGCAGCCCACGACAGGGAATGAACTATGGCTACACCTTC. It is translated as CASSPRQGMNYGYTF.